These T cell receptor beta chains were read from a single sample in a study of blood T cell repertoires in COVID-19. Sequencing was performed with immunoSEQ multiplex PCR; in TCRdb, only in-frame clones are kept and a portion is missing. The table has nearly 250,000 clones, 86% seen once. The sample consisted of PBMCs or T cells enriched from blood (not recorded which). These receptors all come from a woman aged 50 to 65 who had recovered from COVID-19. Both conserved end residues are part of each CDR3.

v_call: TRBV4-3; j_call: TRBJ1-2; cdr3_aa: CASSQAVANTGGHGYTF
v_call: TRBV7-2; j_call: TRBJ1-4; cdr3_aa: CASSPSPGQGVANEKLFF
v_call: TRBV29-1; j_call: TRBJ1-5; cdr3_aa: CSVAFGGSNQPQHF
v_call: TRBV9; j_call: TRBJ2-5; cdr3_aa: CASRPGRGSQETQYF
v_call: TRBV6-1; j_call: TRBJ2-2; cdr3_aa: CASSEGHHTGELFF
v_call: TRBV11-3; j_call: TRBJ2-3; cdr3_aa: CASSSYTGAPDTQYF
v_call: TRBV5-1; j_call: TRBJ1-1; cdr3_aa: CASSRRERDEAFF
v_call: TRBV5-4; j_call: TRBJ2-3; cdr3_aa: CASSPGLVTDTQYF
v_call: TRBV5-6; j_call: TRBJ2-5; cdr3_aa: CASSSDRVQETQYF
v_call: TRBV6-5; j_call: TRBJ1-1; cdr3_aa: CASRITQNTEAFF
v_call: TRBV6-5; j_call: TRBJ1-6; cdr3_aa: CASSSRSSPLHF
v_call: TRBV5-1; j_call: TRBJ2-7; cdr3_aa: CASSGEGLAASYEQYF
v_call: TRBV15; j_call: TRBJ1-1; cdr3_aa: CATSETVSGGTEAFF
v_call: TRBV13; j_call: TRBJ1-3; cdr3_aa: CASSDRRVISSGNTIYF
v_call: TRBV29-1; j_call: TRBJ2-1; cdr3_aa: CSASPGGARGQFF
v_call: TRBV29-1; j_call: TRBJ1-2; cdr3_aa: CSVEDQTSYGYTF
v_call: TRBV4-3; j_call: TRBJ1-1; cdr3_aa: CASSERDGRDTEAFF
v_call: TRBV4-2; j_call: TRBJ2-3; cdr3_aa: CASSQSPSGYTDTQYF
v_call: TRBV10-1; j_call: TRBJ2-3; cdr3_aa: CASSAGTDTQYF
v_call: TRBV19; j_call: TRBJ1-6; cdr3_aa: CASRSRDRFYNSPLHF
v_call: TRBV28; j_call: TRBJ1-2; cdr3_aa: CASSKSLVRWGRGYTF
v_call: TRBV9; j_call: TRBJ2-3; cdr3_aa: CASSAPQLAGGLDTQYF
v_call: TRBV30; j_call: TRBJ1-2; cdr3_aa: CAGSDRNYGYTF
v_call: TRBV19; j_call: TRBJ2-1; cdr3_aa: CASSSSSGGELEQFF
v_call: TRBV7-9; j_call: TRBJ1-6; cdr3_aa: CASSRHRGMNSPLHF